The 19 T cell receptor beta chains listed next were all sequenced from one sample in a study of cytomegalovirus exposure and HLA in healthy donors. Using immunoSEQ multiplex PCR, the repertoire was profiled, and TCRdb retains in-frame clones only, with some absent. Among 100,000 to 150,000 clones listed, 88% were seen once. Sample: PBMCs. The receptors were sampled from a man aged 25-40 years in good health and CMV-seronegative.

V usage is TRBV25-1 and J usage is TRBJ2-7; D is possibly TRBD1 (5 bases). Germline V lookup: CDR1 MGHDK, CDR2 SYGVNS. The CDR3 covers 11 residues. V lost 4 bases and J 6 bases, leaving 7 bases between the germline ends. The CDR3 DNA reads TGTGCCAGCAGTGGGACATTCGAGCAGTACTTC. Encoded protein: CASSGTFEQYF.

A few counts support this clone. V gene TRBV30 combines with J gene TRBJ1-5; D gene unclear. The CDR3 is 12 residues long. Trimming stripped 3 bases from V and 7 bases from J, with 10 bases between. Germline values: CDR1 GTSNPN, CDR2 SVGIG (reference sequence). The CDR3 loop reads CAWSVLGQPQHF. In DNA form, the CDR3 reads TGTGCCTGGAGCGTACTCGGGCAGCCCCAGCATTTT.

This chain links TRBV27 with TRBJ2-3, with D uncertain. The CDR3 totals 13 residues. Germline CDR1 and CDR2: MNHEY and SMNVEV (reference sequence). V lost 7 bases to trimming and J lost 0 bases, with 8 bases between them. CDR3 region: CASKAASTDTQYF. Here the CDR3 DNA reads TGTGCCAGCAAAGCCGCTAGCACAGATACGCAGTATTTT.

This clone was picked up one time. The rearrangement joins TRBV18 to TRBJ2-7, with D perhaps TRBD2 (7 bases). Between the trimmed V and J ends, which lost 3 bases and 0 bases, there was a span of 12 bases. This CDR3 has 15 residues. The germline gives CDR1 KGHSH, CDR2 LQKENI. CDR3 amino acids: CASSPGGHSSYEQYF. In nucleotides, the CDR3 is TGTGCCAGCTCACCCGGGGGGCATAGCTCCTACGAGCAGTACTTC.

The chain combines TRBV4-3 with TRBJ1-2; weak D call: TRBD1 (6 bases). Germline lookup yields CDR1 LGHNA and CDR2 YSLEER. The CDR3 consists of 16 residues. V was cut by 0 bases and J by 4 bases, with 15 bases left in between. The CDR3 region is CASSQDAGASIYGYTF. The DNA of the CDR3 is TGCGCCAGCAGCCAAGATGCAGGGGCCAGTATCTATGGCTACACCTTC.

This chain connects TRBV30 to TRBJ1-4; D gene uncertain. V gave up 8 bases and J gave up 3 bases, with 13 bases separating them. From germline, CDR1 is GTSNPN and CDR2 SVGIG (reference sequence). The CDR3 consists of 13 residues. The CDR3 DNA sequence: TGTGCCGGCGGTGGCGACCCTAATGAAAAACTGTTTTTT. Protein product: CAGGGDPNEKLFF.

The chain has TRBV27 and TRBJ2-7; possibly TRBD2 for D (6 bases). The CDR3 consists of 16 residues. The V end was cut by 5 bases, the J end by 3 bases, with 20 bases between. The V gene's germline CDR1 is MNHEY and CDR2 SMNVEV (reference sequence). The CDR3: CASSPRGAGELYEQYF. For the CDR3, the DNA is TGTGCCAGCAGTCCTCGAGGAGCGGGCGAACTCTACGAGCAGTACTTC.

This sequence joins TRBV7-9 and TRBJ2-7; tentative D call: TRBD2 (6 bases). V was trimmed by 6 bases and J by 2 bases, leaving 17 bases between them. Germline V lookup: CDR1 SEHNR, CDR2 FQNEAQ (reference sequence). The CDR3 has 15 residues. CDR3 residues: CASRPRDSLTYEQYF. The CDR3, as DNA: TGTGCCAGCAGACCAAGGGACTCCCTTACCTACGAGCAGTACTTC.

This chain uses TRBV7-2 with TRBJ2-5; no firm D call. This CDR3 spans 14 amino acids. Between the trimmed V and J ends, which lost 5 bases and 5 bases, there was a span of 15 bases. CDR1 SGHTA and CDR2 FQGNSA come from the germline V gene. This CDR3 reads CASSHHPFEETQYF. CDR3 DNA: TGTGCCAGCAGCCACCACCCTTTTGAGGAGACCCAGTACTTC.

The chain recombines TRBV18 with TRBJ2-7, with 8 bases that match TRBD1. This CDR3 spans 12 amino acids. J lost 5 bases, V lost 3 bases, and 0 bases had no gene match. Germline-derived CDR1 and CDR2 are KGHSH and LQKENI. CDR3 bases: TGTGCCAGCTCACCGGACAGGGACGAGCAGTACTTC. It encodes CASSPDRDEQYF. The whole variable domain, remainder taken from reference TRBV18 and TRBJ2-7, is NAGVMQNPRHLVRRRGQEARLRCSPMKGHSHVYWYRQLPEEGLKFMVYLQKENIIDESGMPKERFSAEFPKEGPSILRIQQVVRGDSAAYFCASSPDRDEQYFGPGTRLTVT.

The chain joins TRBV5-1 to TRBJ2-1; TRBD2 might be the D (6 bases). V gave up 2 bases and J gave up 6 bases, with 15 bases separating them. The length of the CDR3 is 15 residues. CDR1 and CDR2 from the germline V gene are SGHRS and YFSETQ. For the CDR3, the DNA is TGCGCCAGCAGCTTTATGGTGGGAGGATCCAATGAGCAGTTCTTC. This gives the protein CASSFMVGGSNEQFF.

The chain joins TRBV6-5 to TRBJ1-1, with 7 bases matching TRBD1. The V segment lost 4 bases and the J segment 3 bases; nucleotides outside the gene matches: 5. The germline V gene has CDR1 MNHEY and CDR2 SVGAGI. The length of the CDR3 is 14 residues. The CDR3 loop reads CASSFRTGDTEAFF. The CDR3 nucleotides read TGTGCCAGCAGTTTCCGGACAGGCGACACTGAAGCTTTCTTT.

The chain uses TRBV6-1 and TRBJ2-5; 8 nucleotides align to TRBD2. The CDR3 sequence is 14 residues long. J was trimmed by 4 bases and V by 2 bases; bases with no gene match: 3. From germline, CDR1 is MNHNS and CDR2 SASEGT. The CDR3 DNA is TGTGCCAGCAGTGAACGGGGGGGTGGAGAGACCCAGTACTTC. Amino acid sequence: CASSERGGGETQYF.

This chain joins TRBV5-6 and TRBJ1-1; D not certain. The V and J ends lost 6 bases and 0 bases respectively, with 6 bases between them. Germline-derived CDR1 and CDR2 are SGHDT and YYEEEE. The CDR3 is made up of 12 amino acids. CDR3 protein: CASKYMNTEAFF. The CDR3 DNA reads as TGTGCCAGCAAATACATGAACACTGAAGCTTTCTTT.

The chain joins TRBV4-1 to TRBJ2-7; 7 positions match TRBD1. Germline V CDR1 and CDR2: MGHRA, YSYEKL. CDR3 length: 16 residues. The trim removed 4 bases at V and 3 bases at J, leaving 12 bases unmatched. Written as DNA, the CDR3 is TGCGCCAGCAGCCTAACTCGACAGGGCGCAAGCTACGAGCAGTACTTC. It encodes CASSLTRQGASYEQYF.

The rearrangement links TRBV6-1 to TRBJ2-5; 9 bases line up with TRBD2. V gave up 3 bases and J gave up 1 base; unmatched junction bases: 9. The germline CDR1 and CDR2 sequences are MNHNS and SASEGT. CDR3 size: 17 residues. The DNA for the CDR3 is TGTGCCAGCAGTGAGGCCCTAGCGGGGCCCATCCAAGAGACCCAGTACTTC. This codes for CASSEALAGPIQETQYF.

As DNA, the CDR3 is TGTGCCAGCAGGATACAGGGGTCCACATCCAACGGCTACGAGCAGTACTTC. Its protein product is CASRIQGSTSNGYEQYF. The chain joins TRBV27 to TRBJ2-7; 7 bases map to TRBD1. The trim removed 6 bases at V and 3 bases at J, leaving 17 bases unmatched. From germline, CDR1 is MNHEY and CDR2 SMNVEV (reference sequence). This CDR3 contains 17 residues.

The V gene is TRBV5-1, the J gene TRBJ1-4; no reliable D call. CDR3 length equals 15 residues. CDR1 is SGHRS, CDR2 YFSETQ, per germline. V was cut by 5 bases and J by 2 bases, with 13 bases left in between. The CDR3 sequence is CASRLLGETNEKLFF. In DNA, the CDR3 is TGCGCCAGCAGGTTATTGGGAGAGACTAATGAAAAACTGTTTTTT.

The V gene is TRBV6-5, the J gene TRBJ1-2; TRBD1 is a possible D gene (5 bases). Germline V lookup: CDR1 MNHEY, CDR2 SVGAGI. The V gene lost 2 bases and the J gene lost 2 bases, with 12 bases spanning the gap. The CDR3 is made up of 15 amino acids. The CDR3 nucleotides are TGTGCCAGCAGTTACGGAGGGGACTCAAACTATGGCTACACCTTC. Translated, it gives CASSYGGDSNYGYTF.